This TCR beta chain is drawn from a study of blood T cell repertoires in COVID-19 (dated by TCRdb to 2020 to 2022). About the investigation overall: Samples covering the acute and convalescent phases of COVID-19 were provided by collaborators in the United States, Italy and Spain. Deeply sampled blood TCRbeta repertoires from subjects exposed to, actively infected with, or recovered from COVID-19 were included in the dataset. A de-identified subject ID, COVID-19 status, age in years and sex were almost always included in the sample metadata. Where HLA class I and class II types were available, the types were taken from metadata supplied by the sample provider, not from assay-based typing. The repertoires were made available in a free public database intended to serve as a resource for research on the immune response to SARS-CoV-2. Samples were obtained from the ongoing ImmuneRACE study (first 160 participants) and from approximately 1,200 subjects provided by 6 global collaborators. The material from the prospective study consisted of cDNA or gDNA derived from T cells, B-cell-depleted T cells, or PBMCs. Study-wide findings and limitations: The amount of clinical and demographic metadata varied by source and participant and was provided uncurated.

Turning to this clone: Its antigen specificity is not known. Qualities for individual bases were not recorded, and no much larger clone is one base off.

According to the germline V gene, CDR1 reads SNHLY and CDR2 reads FYNNEI. The CDR3 goes from the cysteine to the phenylalanine over 14 residues. The kept DNA is CDR3 alone, 42 bases in frame from the first base. Trimming removed 6 bases from V and 7 bases from J; the gene matches leave 8 bases unexplained. TCRbeta CDR3 regions were amplified from genomic DNA by means of the immunoSEQ Assay, a bias-controlled multiplex PCR. As for the original processing: The number of nucleated cells in each sample was estimated from the amplification of reference gene primers within the assay. Sequence reads were collapsed and filtered to measure the absolute abundance of every unique TCRbeta CDR3 rearrangement. For each sample, productive Simpson clonality was calculated as the square root of Simpson's diversity index across productive rearrangements. TCRdb took this table from immuneACCESS and kept in-frame rearrangements with V and J called. Such tables lack part of the clones; where checked against another copy, unresolved V genes explain under half of the gap, and the rest is unexplained. The V and J calls and clone size are taken from that table; D and trimming were inferred from the DNA. The sample table shows around 65,000 clones, and approximately 83% are seen once. More than 12% of the sample goes to the ten largest clones.

Each collaborating institution followed its own protocols to collect whole blood in K2EDTA tubes. For TCRbeta analysis, collaborators shipped samples in one of three forms: frozen whole blood, isolated PBMCs, or DNA extracted from either of those sample types. Sequenced input: peripheral blood. The TCR was taken from a human donor in a cohort sampled during active COVID-19. The receptor chain draws on TRBV2 and TRBJ1-2, with 10 central nucleotides matching TRBD1. The CDR3 protein: CASRAFGQGVGYTF. The DNA is TGTGCCAGCAGGGCTTTTGGACAGGGGGTTGGCTACACCTTC.